This passage covers 7 T cell receptor beta chains from one sample sequenced in a study of neurological immune-mediated disorders. Each CDR3 protein is one row after TCRdb ran MiXCR on the 5' RACE reads. This table has roughly 39,000 distinct CDR3 sequences, 4.8% appearing once. The material sequenced was CD4+ T cells from blood. These receptor sequences come from a man aged 18 to 30 in good health.

This clonotype was recorded at least ten times. The chain combines TRBV5-1 with TRBJ2-3; D is unclear. The CDR3 has 11 residues. V lost 1 base, J lost 3 bases, and 0 bases lay in between. Per germline, CDR1 SGHRS and CDR2 YFSETQ. The chain's CDR3 is CASSLTDTQYF. The CDR3 DNA is TGCGCCAGCAGCTTGACAGATACGCAGTATTTT.

In this sample, this clonotype turned up many times. The chain links TRBV11-2 to TRBJ1-1; D not certain. V lost 4 bases and J 6 bases, leaving 15 bases between the germline ends. Germline V lookup: CDR1 SGHAT, CDR2 FQNNGV. This CDR3 contains 14 residues. The CDR3 loop reads CASSSLRWEAEAFF. CDR3 nucleotide sequence: TGTGCCAGCAGCTCCTTGAGGTGGGAGGCTGAAGCTTTCTTT.

This clonotype is medium-sized by share. The chain joins TRBV20-1 to TRBJ1-5, with D maybe TRBD1 (5 bases). This CDR3 is 15 amino acids long. With 0 bases removed from V and 0 bases from J, the gap between germline ends came to 9 bases. Looked up from germline, CDR1 is DFQATT and CDR2 is SNEGSKA (reference sequence). For the CDR3, the DNA is TGCAGTGCTAGAGACCCGGGACTTAGCAATCAGCCCCAGCATTTT. It is translated as CSARDPGLSNQPQHF.

By proportion, this clonotype is medium-sized. The chain has TRBV20-1 and TRBJ2-3; D not resolved. V lost 1 base and J lost 0, with 8 bases in between. Germline V CDR1 and CDR2: DFQATT, SNEGSKA (reference sequence). There are 14 residues in the CDR3. Written as DNA, the CDR3 is TGCAGTGCTAGAGTTTACACTAGCACAGATACGCAGTATTTT. Protein sequence: CSARVYTSTDTQYF.

This clonotype was detected ten times or more. The CDR3 protein is CASSPFWSATEAFF. CDR3 nucleotide sequence: TGTGCCAGCAGCCCCTTTTGGTCAGCCACTGAAGCTTTCTTT. This rearrangement joins TRBV3-1 to TRBJ1-1, with D hard to call. Looked up from germline, CDR1 is LGHDT and CDR2 is YNNKEL (reference sequence). V was trimmed by 4 bases and J by 4 bases, leaving 13 bases between them. The CDR3 runs to 14 residues.

The chain employs TRBV5-5 and TRBJ2-2, with TRBD1 identical over 7 bases. The V segment lost 3 bases and the J segment 8 bases; nucleotides outside the gene matches: 13. The germline CDR1 and CDR2 sequences are SGHKS and YYEKEE (reference sequence). The CDR3 spans 16 residues. Here the CDR3 reads CASSSRDSDFVGELFF. DNA for the CDR3: TGTGCCAGCAGCTCCCGGGACAGCGATTTTGTGGGGGAGCTGTTTTTT.

The table lists this clonotype with many counts. This rearrangement joins TRBV5-6 to TRBJ2-7; D may be TRBD1 (5 bases). Germline lookup yields CDR1 SGHDT and CDR2 YYEEEE. V gave up 8 bases and J gave up 3 bases, with 18 bases separating them. The CDR3 extends over 14 amino acids. This chain's CDR3 is CASGNMGPNYEQYF. For the CDR3, the DNA is TGTGCCAGTGGCAACATGGGGCCTAACTACGAGCAGTACTTC.